The 32 T cell receptor beta chains below were found in one sample sequenced in a study of CD8 T cells in Susac syndrome. Random hexamers were used to reverse transcribe the RNA input (about 0.5 to 1 ug). In TCRdb, the immunoSEQ multiplex PCR reads were re-called with MiXCR into one record per CDR3 protein. The sample contains under 55,000 distinct CDR3 sequences, approximately 93% of which appear only once. The sequencing input was CD8+ T cells from PBMCs. These receptors were collected from a human donor with multiple sclerosis.

In nucleotides, the CDR3 is TGTGCCAGCAGACGACTGGGGAACACTGAAGCTTTCTTT. It specifies CASRRLGNTEAFF. V and J are TRBV27 and TRBJ1-1; D unresolved. Germline V gene lookup returns CDR1 MNHEY and CDR2 SMNVEV (reference sequence). This CDR3 spans 13 amino acids. The V end lost 6 bases, the J end lost 1 base, and 9 bases lay between the germline ends.

This clonotype has only a few counts. The chain links TRBV4-2 to TRBJ2-7; maybe TRBD1 (6 bases). Trimming took off 4 bases at V and 1 base at J, with 8 bases between the two ends. The CDR3 length is 13 residues. Germline loops: CDR1 LGHNA, CDR2 YNFKEQ. CDR3 region: CASSPQGSYEQYF. CDR3 nucleotides: TGTGCCAGCAGCCCACAGGGATCCTACGAGCAGTACTTC.

The chain employs TRBV2 and TRBJ2-4; no firm D call. This CDR3 has 13 amino acids. Germline-derived CDR1 and CDR2 are SNHLY and FYNNEI. Trimming left V 2 bases short and J 8 bases short, with 10 bases between. The CDR3 protein is CASSESQVDIQYF. The CDR3 DNA sequence: TGTGCCAGCAGTGAAAGCCAGGTGGACATTCAGTACTTC.

The V gene is TRBV6-5, the J gene TRBJ2-1; 8 positions agree with TRBD2. CDR3 length: 14 amino acids. CDR1 MNHEY and CDR2 SVGAGI come from the germline V gene. V shed 7 bases and J 8 bases; nucleotides not matched to a gene: 10. The CDR3 DNA is TGTGCCAGCACCCCATCACTAGCGGTGGATGAGCAGTTCTTC. Its translation: CASTPSLAVDEQFF.

The CDR3, as DNA: TGTGCCAGCAGCTCCTGGACTAGCCGGGGACCAGATACGCAGTATTTT. Its translation is CASSSWTSRGPDTQYF. V and J are TRBV6-2 or TRBV6-3 and TRBJ2-3, with 8 positions matching TRBD2. V lost 6 bases to trimming and J lost 4 bases; unmatched junction nucleotides: 12. CDR3 length equals 16 residues. Germline V gene data show CDR1 as MNHEY and CDR2 as SVGEGT.

In DNA form, the CDR3 reads TGTGCCAGCAGCTTGGGACAGGGTGACACCGGGGAGCTGTTTTTT. Encoded protein: CASSLGQGDTGELFF. V is TRBV4-2 and J is TRBJ2-2; TRBD1 aligns across 9 bases. Trimming removed 5 bases from V and 3 bases from J; junction bases left unmatched: 4. This CDR3 has 15 residues. CDR1 and CDR2 from the germline V gene are LGHNA and YNFKEQ.

The V gene is TRBV4-1, the J gene TRBJ2-1; possibly TRBD1 for D (6 bases). Germline V CDR1 and CDR2: MGHRA, YSYEKL. The CDR3 length is 13 residues. Trimming took 4 bases from V and 6 from J, leaving 10 bases between them. This CDR3 reads CASSPGQSNEQFF. The CDR3 DNA reads as TGCGCCAGCAGCCCAGGACAGTCCAATGAGCAGTTCTTC.

The rearrangement joins TRBV7-9 to TRBJ2-3; no definite D call. CDR1 and CDR2 (germline): SEHNR, FQNEAQ (reference sequence). This CDR3 has 16 amino acids. Trimming cost V 4 bases and J 0 bases, with 14 bases left between them. The CDR3 DNA is TGTGCCAGCAGCTCCGCGGCGGAGTCTAGCACAGATACGCAGTATTTT. This gives the protein CASSSAAESSTDTQYF.

This clonotype was observed a handful of times. The chain carries TRBV6-2 or TRBV6-3 and TRBJ2-3, with 8 positions matching TRBD2. Trimming at V came to 4 bases and at J to 2 bases, leaving 5 bases not matched to a gene. Per the germline V gene, CDR1 is MNHEY and CDR2 is SVGEGT. CDR3 length equals 15 residues. CDR3 loop: CASSSGTRITDTQYF. CDR3 in DNA: TGTGCCAGCAGTTCCGGGACTAGAATCACAGATACGCAGTATTTT.

The rearrangement joins TRBV6-2 or TRBV6-3 to TRBJ2-1; TRBD2 matches at 11 bases. This CDR3 spans 17 amino acids. Trimming removed 6 bases from V and 0 bases from J; junction bases left unmatched: 7. Germline CDR1 MNHEY, CDR2 SVGEGT. The CDR3 DNA reads TGTGCCAGCAGGTGGATAGCGGGGGGGAGCTCCTACAATGAGCAGTTCTTC. Protein: CASRWIAGGSSYNEQFF.

The chain is built from TRBV6-1 and TRBJ1-2, with 10 bases fitting TRBD1. This CDR3 spans 19 amino acids. Germline trimming cut 10 bases from V and 0 bases from J; bases unmatched to any gene: 20. Per the germline V gene, CDR1 is MNHNS and CDR2 is SASEGT. The CDR3 protein is CATLRDRGWFRIANYGYTF. For the CDR3, the DNA is TGTGCCACCCTCCGGGACAGGGGATGGTTCCGTATAGCTAACTATGGCTACACCTTC.

This clonotype showed up just once. In nucleotides, the CDR3 is TGTGCCAGTAGTATAGATCCAGGGGGCAATCAGCCCCAGCATTTT. This sequence encodes CASSIDPGGNQPQHF. This chain joins TRBV19 and TRBJ1-5; possible D gene TRBD1, 6 bases. The V gene lost 0 bases and the J gene lost 2 bases, with 8 bases spanning the gap. Germline CDR1 and CDR2: LNHDA and SQIVND (reference sequence). The CDR3 covers 15 residues.

The J gene is TRBJ1-2, the V gene TRBV5-1; possibly TRBD1 for D (6 bases). The germline V gene has CDR1 SGHRS and CDR2 YFSETQ. The CDR3 loop spans 15 amino acids. V was pared by 6 bases and J by 4 bases, with 19 bases between. In DNA, the CDR3 is TGCGCCAGCATGCTCGTAGGGGACATCCGCTATGGCTACACCTTC. It specifies CASMLVGDIRYGYTF.

V usage is TRBV19 and J usage is TRBJ1-2, with 12 bases fitting TRBD1. The germline gives CDR1 LNHDA, CDR2 SQIVND (reference sequence). The CDR3 loop spans 15 amino acids. V lost 6 bases to trimming and J lost 5 bases; unmatched junction nucleotides: 7. The CDR3 DNA sequence: TGTGCCAGTAGCCCCGGGACAGGGGGCGCTTATGGCTACACCTTC. Amino acids: CASSPGTGGAYGYTF.

CDR3 sequence reads: CASSQETGDDTEAFF. The CDR3 region has the DNA TGCGCCAGCAGTCAAGAGACAGGGGATGATACTGAAGCTTTCTTT. The chain employs TRBV23-1 and TRBJ1-1; 8 bases map to TRBD1. TRBV23-1 is classed as an ORF, of uncertain function. The V segment lost 2 bases and the J segment 5 bases; nucleotides outside the gene matches: 7. This CDR3 has 15 residues.

V usage is TRBV12-3 or TRBV12-4 and J usage is TRBJ2-1; 11 bases match TRBD2. The CDR3 spans 16 residues. Losses at the gene ends were 4 bases for V and 4 bases for J; bases not matched to a gene: 6. The CDR3 protein is CASSSRLAGHYNEQFF. The CDR3 nucleotides read TGTGCCAGCAGTTCCCGACTAGCGGGGCATTACAATGAGCAGTTCTTC.

The chain carries TRBV5-1 and TRBJ2-3; D may be TRBD2 (5 bases). The V and J ends lost 2 bases and 5 bases respectively, with 12 bases between them. From germline, CDR1 is SGHRS and CDR2 YFSETQ. The CDR3 is 14 residues long. The CDR3 sequence: CASSLSSGGDTQYF. DNA of the CDR3: TGCGCCAGCAGCTTATCTAGTGGAGGAGATACGCAGTATTTT.

The chain has TRBV29-1 and TRBJ2-7; either TRBD1 or TRBD2 may supply D (6 bases each). This CDR3 spans 13 amino acids. Germline V gene data show CDR1 as SQVTM and CDR2 as ANQGSEA. Trimming cost V 6 bases and J 1 base, with 13 bases left between them. CDR3 bases: TGCAGCGTGGAGGGGGTAGGGTCCTACGAGCAGTACTTC. Its translation is CSVEGVGSYEQYF.

The chain uses TRBV20-1 and TRBJ2-5; 8 nucleotides line up with TRBD2. Per the germline V gene, CDR1 is DFQATT and CDR2 is SNEGSKA (reference sequence). After removal of 0 bases from V and 2 bases from J, the junction contained 8 bases not matched to a gene. The CDR3 is made up of 16 amino acids. The CDR3 loop reads CSARDVLAGGQETQYF. In nucleotides, the CDR3 is TGCAGTGCTAGAGATGTCCTAGCGGGTGGGCAAGAGACCCAGTACTTC.

The chain combines TRBV6-2 or TRBV6-3 with TRBJ2-2, with D possibly being TRBD2 (6 bases). V shed 2 bases and J shed 7 bases, with 8 bases lying between them. Germline assignment: CDR1 MNHEY and CDR2 SVGEGT. The CDR3 covers 13 residues. The CDR3 here is CASSYGGFGELFF. The CDR3 region has the DNA TGTGCCAGCAGTTACGGAGGGTTCGGGGAGCTGTTTTTT.

CDR3 region: CSVELSYNEQFF. As DNA, the CDR3 is TGCAGCGTTGAACTCAGTTACAATGAGCAGTTCTTC. V usage is TRBV29-1 and J usage is TRBJ2-1; D gene uncertain. Germline CDR1 SQVTM, CDR2 ANQGSEA. The CDR3 covers 12 residues. The V end lost 2 bases, the J end lost 4 bases, and 6 bases lay between the germline ends.

CDR3 bases: TGTGCCAGCAGTGAATACACGTTCTCTGGAAACACCATATATTTT. This encodes CASSEYTFSGNTIYF. The chain employs TRBV25-1 and TRBJ1-3, with D hard to call. V lost 0 bases to trimming and J lost 0 bases, with 6 bases between them. From germline, CDR1 is MGHDK and CDR2 SYGVNS. This CDR3 spans 15 amino acids.

Concerning this clonotype itself: One junction end does not reproduce the germline sequence, and a read error may be involved. The chain uses TRBV15 and TRBJ2-4; 8 bases map to TRBD2. The CDR3 has 15 amino acids. The germline CDR1 and CDR2 sequences are LNHNV and YYDKDF (reference sequence). The CDR3 spells CATSEDRSRAGAGEF. In DNA, the CDR3 is TGTGCCACCAGTGAAGACAGGTCGCGGGCGGGAGCGGGAGAATTC.

The V and J genes are TRBV28 and TRBJ2-7; 7 bases agree with TRBD1. Looked up from germline, CDR1 is MDHEN and CDR2 is SYDVKM. The V segment lost 6 bases and the J segment 2 bases; nucleotides outside the gene matches: 7. The CDR3 is 14 residues long. The chain's CDR3 is CASRTRQGPYEQYF. The CDR3 nucleotides read TGTGCCAGCAGAACCCGACAGGGCCCCTACGAGCAGTACTTC.

V is TRBV28 and J is TRBJ1-2; TRBD1 is a possible D gene (6 bases). Trimming took 10 bases from V and 7 from J, leaving 19 bases between them. CDR3 length: 13 amino acids. CDR1 is MDHEN, CDR2 SYDVKM, per germline. This CDR3 reads CATPNREHRGYTF. The DNA of the CDR3 is TGTGCCACTCCCAACAGGGAACACCGTGGCTACACCTTC.

The rearrangement joins TRBV5-4 to TRBJ2-3, with TRBD2 matching 9 bases. V lost 0 bases, J lost 5 bases, and 10 bases stayed unmatched. The CDR3 extends over 17 amino acids. Per germline, CDR1 SGHNT and CDR2 YYREEE (reference sequence). CDR3 nucleotide sequence: TGTGCCAGCAGCTTGGAATACCGGGCGGGGGGGATAGATACGCAGTATTTT. This translates into CASSLEYRAGGIDTQYF.

The CDR3 DNA reads as TGCAGCGTCGCGGGGACTAGCGGGGGATACGAGCAGTACTTC. This encodes CSVAGTSGGYEQYF. The genes are TRBV29-1 and TRBJ2-7, with 14 bases identical to TRBD2. J gave up 4 bases and V 6 bases, and 5 bases lay outside the gene matches. The germline gives CDR1 SQVTM, CDR2 ANQGSEA. There are 14 residues in the CDR3.

The CDR3 DNA follows: TGTGCCAGCAGTTACCCAGGGATCCAGCCCCAGCATTTT. It encodes CASSYPGIQPQHF. V usage is TRBV6-2 or TRBV6-3 and J usage is TRBJ1-5; TRBD1 is a possible D gene (5 bases). The CDR3 runs to 13 residues. V was pared by 2 bases and J by 7 bases, with 9 bases between. CDR1 and CDR2 (germline): MNHEY, SVGEGT.

CDR3 DNA: TGTGCCAGCCAAGGGGGGGGGCGCCTCAATGAGCAGTTCTTC. It specifies CASQGGGRLNEQFF. V gene TRBV7-9 combines with J gene TRBJ2-1, with a possible D match to TRBD2 (7 bases). From germline, CDR1 is SEHNR and CDR2 FQNEAQ (reference sequence). This CDR3 comprises 14 residues. V gave up 8 bases and J gave up 6 bases, with 17 bases separating them.

The gene calls are TRBV6-1 and TRBJ1-1; TRBD1 matches at 9 bases. The CDR3 covers 15 residues. The germline CDR1 and CDR2 sequences are MNHNS and SASEGT. J lost 3 bases, V lost 2 bases, and 4 bases had no gene match. CDR3 DNA: TGTGCCAGCAGTGAAACAGGGGGCAGGGACACTGAAGCTTTCTTT. It translates to CASSETGGRDTEAFF.

As to this clonotype: A read error may account for a junction end that differs from germline. The rearrangement uses TRBV3-1 and TRBJ1-1; the D gene is possibly TRBD1 (5 bases). The CDR3 covers 15 residues. Germline CDR1 reads LGHDT; CDR2 reads YNNKEL (reference sequence). CDR3 residues: CASSQDYGIGTETFF. DNA for the CDR3: TGTGCCAGCAGCCAAGATTACGGGATAGGGACTGAAACTTTCTTT.

This chain uses TRBV30 with TRBJ2-5, with D maybe TRBD1 (5 bases). The ends were cut back, 2 bases at V and 5 bases at J, with 6 bases in the middle. This CDR3 contains 11 residues. CDR1 GTSNPN and CDR2 SVGIG come from the germline V gene (reference sequence). The CDR3 nucleotides read TGTGCCTGGAGTCAGGGCGAGACCCAGTACTTC. This gives the protein CAWSQGETQYF.